A single sample is the source of the 18 T cell receptor beta chains below, sequenced in a study of T cells after somatic rescue of genetic block. Profiling relied on immunoSEQ multiplex PCR, and the TCRdb table lists in-frame clones only, not all of them. Among roughly 70,000 clones, under 95% were seen once, and the ten largest hold 3%. The material sequenced was peripheral blood mononuclear cells (PBMCs). Every receptor here comes from a man in his forties.

The gene calls are TRBV28 and TRBJ1-2; maybe TRBD1 (6 bases). V was pared by 6 bases and J by 7 bases, with 12 bases between. The CDR3 consists of 12 residues. From germline, CDR1 is MDHEN and CDR2 SYDVKM. The CDR3 reads CASSSRGPGYTF. The CDR3 nucleotides read TGTGCCAGCAGCAGCAGGGGCCCTGGCTACACCTTC.

The chain combines TRBV28 with TRBJ1-5; the D gene is possibly TRBD1 (6 bases). CDR1 and CDR2 (germline): MDHEN, SYDVKM. The V and J ends lost 5 bases and 4 bases respectively, with 12 bases between them. The CDR3 totals 14 residues. CDR3 residues: CASSLDSSNQPQHF. The CDR3, as DNA: TGTGCCAGCAGTCTGGACAGCTCTAATCAGCCCCAGCATTTT.

The V and J genes are TRBV2 and TRBJ1-4; no definite D call. V was clipped by 2 bases and J by 5 bases, with 9 bases between them. CDR1 and CDR2 (germline): SNHLY, FYNNEI. The CDR3 loop spans 14 amino acids. The CDR3 reads CASSEFRANEKLFF. The CDR3 coding sequence is TGTGCCAGCAGTGAATTCCGGGCAAATGAAAAACTGTTTTTT. Full variable domain (rest looked up from reference TRBV2 and TRBJ1-4): EPEVTQTPSHQVTQMGQEVILRCVPISNHLYFYWYRQILGQKVEFLVSFYNNEISEKSEIFDDQFSVERPDGSNFTLKIRSTKLEDSAMYFCASSEFRANEKLFFGSGTQLSVL.

The J gene is TRBJ2-7, the V gene TRBV7-9, with 7 bases fitting TRBD2. Germline V gives CDR1 SEHNR, CDR2 FQNEAQ (reference sequence). With V trimmed by 3 bases and J by 3 bases, 8 bases remained unmatched. The CDR3 is 15 amino acids. Here the CDR3 DNA reads TGTGCCAGCAGCTTTGGAAAGCGGGAAATCTACGAGCAGTACTTC. Translated, it gives CASSFGKREIYEQYF.

The chain joins TRBV4-1 to TRBJ2-1, with 9 bases fitting TRBD2. V dropped 1 base and J dropped 6; count of bases not matched to a gene: 7. CDR3 length: 16 amino acids. Per germline, CDR1 MGHRA and CDR2 YSYEKL. The CDR3 region is CASSQGVAGGANEQFF. The CDR3 DNA reads as TGCGCCAGCAGCCAAGGGGTGGCGGGGGGGGCCAATGAGCAGTTCTTC.

The CDR3, as DNA: TGTGCCTGGAGGGGGGATGGGCAGGGTGATTCACCCCTCCACTTT. Translation: CAWRGDGQGDSPLHF. The chain couples TRBV30 to TRBJ1-6; tentatively, D is TRBD1 (5 bases). The length of the CDR3 is 15 residues. CDR1 is GTSNPN, CDR2 SVGIG, per germline (reference sequence). V shed 3 bases and J shed 8 bases, with 17 bases lying between them.

The rearrangement joins TRBV27 to TRBJ2-7; unclear D gene. The CDR3 loop spans 15 amino acids. V dropped 3 bases and J dropped 3 bases, with 15 bases sitting between them. CDR1 and CDR2 from the germline V gene are MNHEY and SMNVEV (reference sequence). The CDR3 DNA follows: TGTGCCAGCAGTTTGGGAAGCAGCTCCTTCTACGAGCAGTACTTC. Translation: CASSLGSSSFYEQYF.

The chain couples TRBV4-1 to TRBJ1-5; D call uncertain. This CDR3 is built from 17 residues. Germline assignment: CDR1 MGHRA and CDR2 YSYEKL. With 2 bases removed from V and 7 bases from J, the gap between germline ends came to 21 bases. The CDR3 spells CASSQQASYSVGQPQHF. The CDR3 DNA reads TGCGCCAGCAGCCAACAAGCGTCCTACTCCGTAGGGCAGCCCCAGCATTTT.

The rearrangement links TRBV19 to TRBJ2-3; no definite D call. The CDR3 runs 13 residues. Germline values: CDR1 LNHDA, CDR2 SQIVND (reference sequence). The V gene lost 6 bases and the J gene lost 0 bases, with 7 bases spanning the gap. Here the CDR3 reads CASRTASTDTQYF. In DNA, the CDR3 is TGTGCCAGTAGGACTGCTAGCACAGATACGCAGTATTTT.

The gene calls are TRBV5-1 and TRBJ2-2, with 8 bases that match TRBD1. The V segment lost 4 bases and the J segment 1 base; nucleotides outside the gene matches: 6. CDR1 and CDR2 (germline): SGHRS, YFSETQ. The CDR3 has 16 residues. The DNA of the CDR3 is TGCGCCAGCAGCGGGGCGGGGACAGGGAACACCGGGGAGCTGTTTTTT. Its protein product is CASSGAGTGNTGELFF.

The V gene is TRBV19, the J gene TRBJ1-5; D unresolved. CDR1 LNHDA and CDR2 SQIVND come from the germline V gene (reference sequence). The CDR3 sequence is 13 residues long. V dropped 6 bases and J dropped 7 bases, with 13 bases sitting between them. CDR3 amino acids: CASSSGIGQPQHF. The CDR3, as DNA: TGTGCCAGTAGCTCGGGGATCGGGCAGCCCCAGCATTTT.

This chain uses TRBV7-6 with TRBJ2-6; D not resolved. Germline-derived CDR1 and CDR2 are SGHVS and FNYEAQ. The CDR3 has 14 amino acids. Trimming cost V 5 bases and J 0 bases, with 5 bases left between them. DNA of the CDR3: TGTGCCAGCAGCCCCAACTCTGGGGCCAACGTCCTGACTTTC. Translating gives CASSPNSGANVLTF.

This chain uses TRBV25-1 with TRBJ1-5; a possible D gene is TRBD1 (6 bases). The CDR3 extends over 14 amino acids. The germline V and J ends were trimmed by 1 base and 7 bases, with 11 bases remaining between them. The germline V gene encodes CDR1 MGHDK and CDR2 SYGVNS. The CDR3 region is CASSEFGGGQPQHF. The CDR3 DNA sequence: TGTGCCAGCAGTGAATTCGGGGGCGGCCAGCCCCAGCATTTT. Combining the CDR3 with reference TRBV25-1 and TRBJ1-5 gives the whole variable domain EADIYQTPRYLVIGTGKKITLECSQTMGHDKMYWYQQDPGMELHLIHYSYGVNSTEKGDLSSESTVSRIRTEHFPLTLESARPSHTSQYLCASSEFGGGQPQHFGDGTRLSIL.

The V and J genes are TRBV5-1 and TRBJ2-5; unclear D gene. V was pared by 0 bases and J by 1 base, with 13 bases between. Germline V gene data show CDR1 as SGHRS and CDR2 as YFSETQ. The CDR3 extends over 16 amino acids. CDR3 sequence: CASSLEGPGGQETQYF. The CDR3 region has the DNA TGCGCCAGCAGCTTGGAAGGCCCCGGCGGCCAAGAGACCCAGTACTTC.

This sequence joins TRBV28 and TRBJ2-7; D unclear. There are 13 residues in the CDR3. CDR1 is MDHEN and CDR2 is SYDVKM in the germline V gene. Between the trimmed V and J ends, which lost 3 bases and 2 bases, there was a span of 8 bases. This CDR3 is CASSFGRAYEQYF. For the CDR3, the DNA is TGTGCCAGCAGTTTCGGCAGAGCCTACGAGCAGTACTTC. Drawing the rest from reference TRBV28 and TRBJ2-7, the complete variable domain is DVKVTQSSRYLVKRTGEKVFLECVQDMDHENMFWYRQDPGLGLRLIYFSYDVKMKEKGDIPEGYSVSREKKERFSLILESASTNQTSMYLCASSFGRAYEQYFGPGTRLTVT.

The V gene is TRBV5-8, the J gene TRBJ1-5, with D possibly being TRBD1 (5 bases). The CDR3 has 14 residues. V was cut by 0 bases and J by 9 bases, with 13 bases left in between. In germline, CDR1 is SGHTS, CDR2 YDEGEE. For the CDR3, the DNA is TGTGCCAGCAGCTTGGGGCAGGGCGAACGGCCCCAGCATTTT. Its translation: CASSLGQGERPQHF.

V gene TRBV5-8 combines with J gene TRBJ2-5; 10 nucleotides align to TRBD1. CDR3 length equals 16 residues. Trimming cost V 0 bases and J 5 bases; bases outside gene matches: 7. Germline-derived CDR1 and CDR2 are SGHTS and YDEGEE. The CDR3 region is CASSLEGTGVGETQYF. The CDR3 nucleotides read TGTGCCAGCAGCTTGGAGGGGACAGGGGTTGGGGAGACCCAGTACTTC.

This chain connects TRBV6-9 to TRBJ2-7; TRBD1 agrees at 10 bases. The trim removed 4 bases at V and 4 bases at J, leaving 16 bases unmatched. CDR1 and CDR2 (germline): MNHGY, SVAAGI. The CDR3 length is 18 residues. The CDR3 nucleotides are TGTGCCAGCAGTTGTCTTTCTAACTGGGACAGGGGTTTATACGAGCAGTACTTC. Translation: CASSCLSNWDRGLYEQYF.